One sample yielded the 6 T cell receptor beta chains listed below, sequenced in a study of shared clonotypes between healthy human individuals. This table comes from immunoSEQ multiplex PCR, and its TCRdb copy is limited to in-frame clones, with some not included. Of some 2,500,000 clones listed, over 85% are singletons. The sequenced sample consisted of naive CD4+ T cells from PBMCs. This sample's subset: CD45RA+ positively selected. These receptors all stem from a man in his late teens or twenties in good health. Some clones in this sample may be carry-over from other donors' samples.

The gene calls are TRBV10-3 and TRBJ1-1; 7 bases match TRBD1. There are 14 residues in the CDR3. CDR1 ENHRY and CDR2 SYGVKD come from the germline V gene. Here the CDR3 reads CAVRGTHFNTEAFF. As DNA, the CDR3 is TGTGCTGTCAGGGGGACACACTTTAACACTGAAGCTTTCTTT.

A note on this clone: Other DNA sequences in this sample translate to the same CDR3. The chain couples TRBV6-1 to TRBJ1-5; no clear D gene. Trimming left V 3 bases short and J 2 bases short, with 2 bases between. Germline V gives CDR1 MNHNS, CDR2 SASEGT. CDR3 size: 12 residues. The CDR3 reads CASSDGNQPQHF. CDR3 bases: TGTGCCAGCAGTGACGGCAATCAGCCCCAGCATTTT.

V is TRBV2 and J is TRBJ2-5; tentative D call: TRBD2 (5 bases). The CDR3 extends over 13 amino acids. CDR1 and CDR2 from the germline V gene are SNHLY and FYNNEI. Trimming removed 7 bases from V and 5 bases from J, with 14 bases in between. The CDR3 protein is CASTRGLGETQYF. DNA for the CDR3: TGTGCCAGCACCCGGGGTCTTGGGGAGACCCAGTACTTC.

This chain links TRBV5-1 with TRBJ2-2; tentative D call: TRBD1 (7 bases). V was pared by 0 bases and J by 7 bases, with 16 bases between. The V gene's germline CDR1 is SGHRS and CDR2 YFSETQ. The length of the CDR3 is 16 residues. The CDR3 DNA reads TGCGCCAGCAGCTTGGTTGTCAGGGGGGTCGGCGGGGAGCTGTTTTTT. The encoded protein is CASSLVVRGVGGELFF.

The chain employs TRBV5-1 and TRBJ2-1; 11 nucleotides align to TRBD2. Germline CDR1 is SGHRS and CDR2 is YFSETQ. There are 17 residues in the CDR3. The junction had 10 bases not matched to a gene; V was cut back by 4 bases and J by 4 bases. The CDR3 here is CASSPQPGLAVYNEQFF. The CDR3 coding sequence is TGCGCCAGCAGCCCCCAACCGGGACTAGCGGTATACAATGAGCAGTTCTTC.

This rearrangement joins TRBV5-4 to TRBJ2-2; TRBD2 might be the D (6 bases). Trimming removed 4 bases at V and 4 bases at J, with 14 bases between. CDR1 is SGHNT, CDR2 YYREEE, per germline (reference sequence). CDR3 size: 15 residues. The CDR3: CASSRGGMFTGELFF. For the CDR3, the DNA is TGTGCCAGCAGCCGCGGAGGGATGTTCACCGGGGAGCTGTTTTTT.